A selection of T cell receptor beta chains follows, all from one sample in a study of regulatory T cells in long-lasting Graves disease. TCRdb independently ran MiXCR on the multiplex PCR reads; one entry per CDR3 protein. Of 400,000 to 550,000 distinct CDR3 sequences in the sample, around 15% are singletons; the top ten hold about 25%. These same records also appear under a second study, on T cells in Graves' hyperthyroidism and ophthalmopathy.

The specimen was peripheral blood mononuclear cells (PBMCs), collected at new diagnosis, from a patient treated with antithyroid drugs. These receptors were taken from a woman between 18 and 29 years old with Graves disease. Both conserved end residues are part of each CDR3. D genes are given only for firm matches. Clone size is stated in some rows and not others, as once, few, many or a class when expanded.

d_gene	v_gene	j_gene	abundance	CDR3nt	CDR3aa
-	TRBV12-3/TRBV12-4	TRBJ2-2	few	TGTGCCAGCACCCCGGTCGGCAGGGCCGGGGAGCTGTTTTTT	CASTPVGRAGELFF
-	TRBV3-1	TRBJ2-5	-	TGTGCCAGCAGCCGATGGACACTCGAGACCCAGTACTTC	CASSRWTLETQYF
TRBD1	TRBV6-2/TRBV6-3	TRBJ2-3	many	TGTGCCAGCAACGCAGGGGGCGAAGATACGCAGTATTTT	CASNAGGEDTQYF
-	TRBV2	TRBJ2-5	many	TGTGCCAGCAGCGAACGGACAGCTATGTGGGAGACCCAGTACTTC	CASSERTAMWETQYF
TRBD1	TRBV10-3	TRBJ2-7	-	TGTGCCATCAGTGAGCACGACAGGGACCGAACCTACGAGCAGTACTTC	CAISEHDRDRTYEQYF
TRBD2	TRBV25-1	TRBJ2-7	-	TGTGCCAGCGGCGAGACTAGCGGGAGGGGCGAGCAGTACTTC	CASGETSGRGEQYF
-	TRBV3-1	TRBJ2-5	many	TGTGCCAGCAGCCTCATAGCGGAAGAGACCCAGTACTTC	CASSLIAEETQYF
-	TRBV7-9	TRBJ2-1	many	TGTGCCAGCAGCTCGACCTCAGGGGCCGATTACAATGAGCAGTTCTTC	CASSSTSGADYNEQFF
-	TRBV27	TRBJ1-5	few	TGTGCCAGCAGTTTATCCCAGGGTATAATGCCCCAGCATTTT	CASSLSQGIMPQHF
TRBD2	TRBV30	TRBJ2-1	few	TGTGCCTGGCAGATAGCGGGAGGGGTAGGGAACAATGAGCAGTTCTTC	CAWQIAGGVGNNEQFF
TRBD2	TRBV4-3	TRBJ2-1	-	TGCGCCAGCAGCCCCATCCCGGGACTAGCAATCCATGAGCAGTTCTTC	CASSPIPGLAIHEQFF
TRBD2	TRBV19	TRBJ2-7	-	TGTGCCAGTAGCAAAAGCGGGAGGGCCGTCGAGCAGTACTTC	CASSKSGRAVEQYF
-	TRBV3-1	TRBJ2-2	few	TGTGCCAGCAGCCAAGTAAGGATCGGCGGGGAGCTGTTTTTT	CASSQVRIGGELFF
-	TRBV20-1	TRBJ1-6	few	TGCAGTGCTACCAGGACGGCTGGGAGCTCCTATAATTCACCCCTCCACTTT	CSATRTAGSSYNSPLHF
-	TRBV27	TRBJ1-4	-	TGTGCCAGCAGTTTAAGACGGCATGAAAAACTGTTTTTT	CASSLRRHEKLFF
TRBD1	TRBV5-1	TRBJ2-1	-	TGCGCCAGCAGCACTGGACAGGGGATGAATGAGCAGTTCTTC	CASSTGQGMNEQFF
-	TRBV20-1	TRBJ2-2	-	TGCAGTGCTAGAGACCGGCTCAGGGGGGCAGGGGTTACCGGGGAGCTGTTTTTT	CSARDRLRGAGVTGELFF
-	TRBV7-2	TRBJ1-4	few	TGTGCCAGCAGTATGGCGGGGGTTAATGAAAAACTGTTTTTT	CASSMAGVNEKLFF
-	TRBV12-3/TRBV12-4	TRBJ1-1	many	TGTGCCAGCAGTTTAGGTCCAACCTTCAACACTGAAGCTTTCTTT	CASSLGPTFNTEAFF
-	TRBV28	TRBJ2-7	many	TGTGCCAGCAGTTTATCGAGGAGTTCGCACCTGGGGAACTTCATACACGAGCAGTACTTC	CASSLSRSSHLGNFIHEQYF
-	TRBV6-2/TRBV6-3	TRBJ2-3	-	TGTGCCAGCAGTCTGGCCGAAACGGATACGCAGTATTTT	CASSLAETDTQYF
-	TRBV15	TRBJ1-1	few	TGTGCCACCAGCTCCCGGCAGAAGAACACTGAAGCTTTCTTT	CATSSRQKNTEAFF
-	TRBV9	TRBJ2-2	-	TGTGCCAGCAGCGTAGAAGGCGGGGAGCTGTTTTTT	CASSVEGGELFF
-	TRBV28	TRBJ2-5	many	TGTGCCAGCTACGGACGCGAAGAGACCCAGTACTTC	CASYGREETQYF
TRBD1	TRBV4-2	TRBJ1-4	-	TGTGCCAGCAGCCGGATCCAGGGGGGAGGTGAAAAACTGTTTTTT	CASSRIQGGGEKLFF
-	TRBV27	TRBJ2-7	-	TGTGCCACTGGTAGCGGCGCCTGGGAGCAGTACTTC	CATGSGAWEQYF
-	TRBV29-1	TRBJ2-1	many	TGCAGCGTCCTTAGGGGGGACAATGAGCAGTTCTTC	CSVLRGDNEQFF
-	TRBV29-1	TRBJ2-5	many	TGCAGCGTTGGGGACAAGGGGGAGACCCAGTACTTC	CSVGDKGETQYF
-	TRBV28	TRBJ2-5	-	TGTGCCAGCTCACCCAGCTCAAACCAAGAGACCCAGTACTTC	CASSPSSNQETQYF
-	TRBV27	TRBJ2-4	many	TGTGCCAGCAGTATAACCCCAGGGGCCAAAAACATTCAGTACTTC	CASSITPGAKNIQYF
-	TRBV7-2	TRBJ2-3	many	TGTGCCAGCGGAACTTTTAGCACAGATACGCAGTATTTT	CASGTFSTDTQYF
TRBD2	TRBV7-2	TRBJ2-7	many	TGTGCCAGCAGCCTACTAGCGGCAAACTCCTACGAGCAGTACTTC	CASSLLAANSYEQYF
-	TRBV4-2	TRBJ2-5	few	TGTGCCAGCAGCCAACAGACAGGAGAAGAGACCCAGTACTTC	CASSQQTGEETQYF
TRBD2	TRBV12-3/TRBV12-4	TRBJ2-1	many	TGTGCCAGCAGTCCCAGTCGAGCGGGAGGGGTTACCTACAATGAGCAGTTCTTC	CASSPSRAGGVTYNEQFF
-	TRBV20-1	TRBJ1-2	many	TGCAGTGCTCCCCCGGAGGCAGCTAACTATGGCTACACCTTC	CSAPPEAANYGYTF
TRBD2	TRBV5-4	TRBJ2-3	many	TGTGCCAGCAGGAATAGACTAGCGGTCACAGATACGCAGTATTTT	CASRNRLAVTDTQYF
-	TRBV27	TRBJ2-2	-	TGTGCCAGCAGATCAACAGGGAACACCGGGGAGCTGTTTTTT	CASRSTGNTGELFF
-	TRBV12-3/TRBV12-4	TRBJ2-1	-	TGTGCCAGCTATCGTCGGGGAAGCGGTTGGGGAACCAACAATGAGCAGTTCTTC	CASYRRGSGWGTNNEQFF
TRBD2	TRBV24-1	TRBJ2-3	many	TGTGCCACCTCGTACCGGACTAGCGGGATTTTCACAGATACGCAGTATTTT	CATSYRTSGIFTDTQYF
-	TRBV10-3	TRBJ1-3	-	TGTGCCATCAGTGCTAAGCAGGGGAGAATAGGAAACACCATATATTTT	CAISAKQGRIGNTIYF
-	TRBV5-1	TRBJ1-5	few	TGCGCCAGCAGCATAGGAACAAACAATCAGCCCCAGCATTTT	CASSIGTNNQPQHF
TRBD1	TRBV10-3	TRBJ2-7	many	TGTGCCATCAAAAAGGGATTCGGTGGACAGGCCCAAAGGAGCTCCTACGAGCAGTACTTC	CAIKKGFGGQAQRSSYEQYF
TRBD2	TRBV6-1	TRBJ2-5	many	TGTGCCAGCATACATCGACTAGCTACGGAGACCCAGTACTTC	CASIHRLATETQYF
-	TRBV6-1	TRBJ1-1	-	TGTGCCAGCACCCTAGACAGAATGAACACTGAAGCTTTCTTT	CASTLDRMNTEAFF
TRBD2	TRBV7-9	TRBJ2-1	many	TGTGCCAGTAGTAGGACTAGCGGGAGGGGGAATGAGCAGTTCTTC	CASSRTSGRGNEQFF
-	TRBV7-9	TRBJ2-1	many	TGTGCCAGCAGCTTACTGGGGTCGGGAAGCAATGAGCAGTTCTTC	CASSLLGSGSNEQFF
TRBD1	TRBV20-1	TRBJ2-5	many	TGCAGTGCTAGAGTTCTCCCGGGACAGCCATCGGGGGAGACCCAGTACTTC	CSARVLPGQPSGETQYF
TRBD1	TRBV28	TRBJ1-1	many	TGTGCCAGCAGTCAAACATGGGGACAGATTATGATCCTGAACACTGAAGCTTTCTTT	CASSQTWGQIMILNTEAFF
-	TRBV15	TRBJ1-6	-	TGTGCCACCAGCAGAGATCAGGCCTATAATTCACCCCTCCACTTT	CATSRDQAYNSPLHF
-	TRBV20-1	TRBJ2-1	few	TGCAGTGCTAATACTCTAGAGACCCACAATGAGCAGTTCTTC	CSANTLETHNEQFF
-	TRBV6-5	TRBJ1-4	-	TGTGCCAGCAGTTTCGGGGCCGATCAGATCGAAAAACTGTTTTTT	CASSFGADQIEKLFF
TRBD1	TRBV3-1	TRBJ2-7	-	TGTGCCAGCAGCCAAGACTGGGACAGCTTCTACGAGCAGTACTTC	CASSQDWDSFYEQYF
TRBD1	TRBV18	TRBJ2-7	few	TGTGCCAGCTCACCACTCCTTGGCAGGGGGAACTCCTACGAGCAGTACTTC	CASSPLLGRGNSYEQYF
TRBD2	TRBV14	TRBJ2-1	many	TGTGCCAGCAGCCCCGGGACTAGCGGCCAATACAATGAGCAGTTCTTC	CASSPGTSGQYNEQFF
-	TRBV28	TRBJ2-5	many	TGTGCCAGCAGTTTATCGGCGGAGACCCAGTACTTC	CASSLSAETQYF
TRBD2	TRBV3-1	TRBJ2-1	many	TGTGCCAGCAGCCCAAGGCCTAGCGGGAGGAGATCCTACAATGAGCAGTTCTTC	CASSPRPSGRRSYNEQFF
TRBD2	TRBV20-1	TRBJ2-1	few	TGCAGTGTATATTCGCGGGAGCCTTACAATGAGCAGTTCTTC	CSVYSREPYNEQFF